The T cell receptor (beta chain) under discussion was sequenced for a study of blood T cell repertoires in COVID-19. Study-wide background: COVID-19 samples from acute and convalescent phases originated in the United States, Italy and Spain.

The CDR3 sequence is 13 residues long. The germline V and J ends were trimmed by 8 bases and 2 bases, with 12 bases remaining between them. Germline V CDR1 and CDR2: MDHEN, SYDVKM. Libraries were prepared by immunoSEQ multiplex PCR; TCRdb keeps only in-frame clonotypes and omits some of them. The repertoire holds a few hundred thousand clones, approximately 81% seen once, with 6.6% in the top ten. Participants' reported clinical history set cohort assignment. In the 2 weeks before study entry, exposed participants met a COVID-19 case, which was PCR-confirmed or clinician-diagnosed. The V and J genes are TRBV28 and TRBJ1-1; D ambiguous. The sequencing input was PBMCs or T cells enriched from blood (not recorded which). The TCR comes from a woman between 50 and 59 years old who had been exposed to COVID-19. The CDR3 spells CASCGVSNTEAFF. The CDR3 DNA reads as TGTGCCAGCTGCGGGGTCTCAAACACTGAAGCTTTCTTT.